These T cell receptor beta chains were read from a single sample in a study of blood T cell repertoires in COVID-19. Here immunoSEQ multiplex PCR was the method, and the copy in TCRdb shows in-frame clones only, minus some. In the table there are under 75,000 clones, roughly 80% of which are singletons. Material for sequencing was peripheral blood. The source of these receptors is a woman aged 70-85 years with acute or convalescent COVID-19. The CDR3 runs from the conserved cysteine through the conserved F or W. A D gene is named only where the DNA matches it firmly. Rows may omit the clone size; those that give it use once, few, many or a size class.

TRBJ1-2	few	TRBV2	-	TGTGCCAGCAGTACTGAGCGAGGTGGCTACACCTTC	CASSTERGGYTF
TRBJ2-7	once	TRBV18	-	TGTGCCAGCTCATCGGGGACTTCTATCTCCTACGAGCAGTACTTC	CASSSGTSISYEQYF
TRBJ2-2	-	TRBV14	-	TGTGCCAGCAGCTATAACTTGAACACCGGGGAGCTGTTTTTT	CASSYNLNTGELFF
TRBJ2-1	-	TRBV13	-	TGTGCCAGCAGCCCCCTGCGGGACAGCTCCTTCAATGAGCAGTTCTTC	CASSPLRDSSFNEQFF
TRBJ2-7	-	TRBV4-2	TRBD1	TGTGCCAGCAGCCAAGATTCCACTCAACAGGGGCAGCAGTACTTC	CASSQDSTQQGQQYF
TRBJ2-3	once	TRBV14	TRBD2	TGTGCCAGCAGCTGGGGACTAGCGTTCACAGATACGCAGTATTTT	CASSWGLAFTDTQYF
TRBJ1-4	-	TRBV25-1	-	TGTGCCAGCAGTGAATCAGGGGCAGCTAATGAAAAACTGTTTTTT	CASSESGAANEKLFF
TRBJ1-1	-	TRBV4-1	-	TGCGCCAGCAGCCAAAATCAAGACACTTACACTGAAGCTTTCTTT	CASSQNQDTYTEAFF
TRBJ1-6	-	TRBV19	-	TGTGCCAGTAGTCTGAGGGAAAATTCACCCCTCCACTTT	CASSLRENSPLHF
TRBJ1-2	-	TRBV19	-	TGTGCCAGTAGTATCTCCTGGGGCAGAAACTATGGCTACACCTTC	CASSISWGRNYGYTF
TRBJ2-7	-	TRBV13	-	TGTGCCAGCAGGCCGGGACACAGTTACGAGCAGTACTTC	CASRPGHSYEQYF
TRBJ2-6	-	TRBV28	-	TGTGCCAGCAGTTTACCGCTCGCGGGTGGGGCCAACGTCCTGACTTTC	CASSLPLAGGANVLTF
TRBJ2-2	-	TRBV7-2	TRBD2	TGTGCCAGCAGCCTTAGCGGGGGGCTCCCCACCGGGGAGCTGTTTTTT	CASSLSGGLPTGELFF
TRBJ1-2	few	TRBV6-1	TRBD1	TGTGCCAGCAGTGACAGGGACAGGTGGCATGGCTACACCTTC	CASSDRDRWHGYTF
TRBJ2-1	-	TRBV6-2/TRBV6-3	-	TGTGCCAGCAGTAACTGGGGGGACTTTTTAAGGTTTGAGCAGTTCTTC	CASSNWGDFLRFEQFF
TRBJ2-2	few	TRBV6-2/TRBV6-3	TRBD2	TGTGCCAGCAGTTACAGGCGGGGGGGCCTCAGCGGGGAGCTGTTTTTT	CASSYRRGGLSGELFF
TRBJ2-1	-	TRBV10-2	TRBD2	TGCGCCAGCATGGAACTAGCGGGGGGCCTCCCAGAGAACAATGAGCAGTTCTTC	CASMELAGGLPENNEQFF
TRBJ2-3	-	TRBV7-8	TRBD2	TGTGCCAGCAGCTTAGCGGAGCGGGGGGCCATCTCAGATACGCAGTATTTT	CASSLAERGAISDTQYF
TRBJ1-1	-	TRBV9	-	TGTGCCAGCAGCGTATTGGGTGAGGGAACTGAAGCTTTCTTT	CASSVLGEGTEAFF
TRBJ1-4	-	TRBV7-8	-	TGTGCCAGCAGCTTAGGAGTCCTTAATGAAAAACTGTTTTTT	CASSLGVLNEKLFF
TRBJ2-7	-	TRBV7-3	TRBD1	TGTGCCAGCAGCTCATCAGGGGGCAGCTACGAGCAGTACTTC	CASSSSGGSYEQYF
TRBJ1-2	once	TRBV7-9	-	TGTGCCAGCAGCTTAGCCGGCCGGGGGAACAACTATGGCTACACCTTC	CASSLAGRGNNYGYTF
TRBJ2-3	-	TRBV6-5	-	TGTGCCAGCAGCCTACAGGGAGGGTACACAGATACGCAGTATTTT	CASSLQGGYTDTQYF
TRBJ2-2	-	TRBV2	TRBD2	TGTGCCAGCTTGACTAGCTCCCCCGGGGAGCTGTTTTTT	CASLTSSPGELFF
TRBJ1-4	-	TRBV5-6	TRBD1	TGTGCCAGCAGCTGGATGGGACAGGCTAATGAAAAACTGTTTTTT	CASSWMGQANEKLFF
TRBJ1-4	-	TRBV6-5	-	TGTGCCAGCAGCCGCGATGGGGGCACCTATGAAAAACTGTTTTTT	CASSRDGGTYEKLFF
TRBJ1-6	once	TRBV12-5	TRBD1	TGTGCTAGTGGTTTGGGGACAGGGCCTTCACCCCTCCACTTT	CASGLGTGPSPLHF
TRBJ1-1	-	TRBV7-9	-	TGTGCCAGCAGCTTAAATGCGGGGAACACTGAAGCTTTCTTT	CASSLNAGNTEAFF
TRBJ1-6	-	TRBV4-3	-	TGCGCCAGCAGCCAAGATACCCAGGAAGGCTCCTATAATTCACCCCTCCACTTT	CASSQDTQEGSYNSPLHF
TRBJ1-5	-	TRBV6-6	TRBD1	TGTGCCAGCAGTGACCGGACAGGATCACGGCCCCAGCATTTT	CASSDRTGSRPQHF
TRBJ2-2	few	TRBV19	TRBD2	TGTGCCAGTAAGACAATAGCGGGAACGAACACCGGGGAGCTGTTTTTT	CASKTIAGTNTGELFF